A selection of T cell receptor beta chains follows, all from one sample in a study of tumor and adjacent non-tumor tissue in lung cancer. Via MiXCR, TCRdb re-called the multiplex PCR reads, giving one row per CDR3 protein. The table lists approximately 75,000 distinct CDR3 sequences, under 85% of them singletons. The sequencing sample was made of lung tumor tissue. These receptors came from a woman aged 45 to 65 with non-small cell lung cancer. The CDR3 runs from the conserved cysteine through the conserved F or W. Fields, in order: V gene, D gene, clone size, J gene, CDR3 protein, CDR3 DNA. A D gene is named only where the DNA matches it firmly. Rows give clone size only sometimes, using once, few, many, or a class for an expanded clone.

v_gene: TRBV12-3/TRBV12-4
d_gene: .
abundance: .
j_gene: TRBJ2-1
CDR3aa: CASSFWGGAWGSYNGQFF
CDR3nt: TGTGCCAGCAGTTTCTGGGGGGGGGCGTGGGGCTCCTACAATGGGCAGTTCTTC

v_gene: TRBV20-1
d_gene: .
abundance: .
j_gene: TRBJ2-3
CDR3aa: CSVRETGLSTTDTQYF
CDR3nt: TGCAGTGTTAGAGAGACAGGCCTATCAACCACAGATACGCAGTATTTT

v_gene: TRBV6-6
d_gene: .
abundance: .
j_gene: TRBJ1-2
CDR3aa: CASAAGIGSQGYTF
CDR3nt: TGTGCCTCGGCGGCAGGGATTGGTTCCCAAGGCTACACCTTC

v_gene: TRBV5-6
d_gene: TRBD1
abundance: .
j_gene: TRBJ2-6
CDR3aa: CASNLWTGHSGVNVLTF
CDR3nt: TGTGCCAGCAACTTGTGGACAGGCCACTCTGGGGTCAACGTCCTGACTTTC

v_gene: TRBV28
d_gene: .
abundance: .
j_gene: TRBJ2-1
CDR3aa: CASKENNKQFF
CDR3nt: TGTGCCAGCAAAGAGAACAATAAGCAGTTCTTC

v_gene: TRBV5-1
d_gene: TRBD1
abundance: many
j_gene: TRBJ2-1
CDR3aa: CASSLALIDRGVKSYNEQFF
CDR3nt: TGCGCCAGCAGCTTGGCCTTGATCGACAGGGGGGTCAAGTCCTACAATGAGCAGTTCTTC

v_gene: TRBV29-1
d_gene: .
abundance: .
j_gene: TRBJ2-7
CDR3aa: CSIIAVTDERYF
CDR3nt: TGCAGCATAATCGCGGTGACCGACGAGCGGTACTTC

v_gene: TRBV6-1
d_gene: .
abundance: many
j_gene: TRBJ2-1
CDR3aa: CASSDGALNNEQFF
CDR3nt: TGTGCCAGCAGTGATGGGGCCCTTAACAATGAGCAGTTCTTC

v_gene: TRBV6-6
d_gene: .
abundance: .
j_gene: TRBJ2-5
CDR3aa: CATSSPDPAGVTQYF
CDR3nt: TGTGCCACCAGTTCCCCGGACCCAGCTGGAGTGACCCAGTACTTC

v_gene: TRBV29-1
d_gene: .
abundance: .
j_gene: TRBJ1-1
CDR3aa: CSIGGGRDNAEAFF
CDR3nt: TGCAGCATTGGGGGGGGACGGGACAACGCTGAAGCTTTCTTT

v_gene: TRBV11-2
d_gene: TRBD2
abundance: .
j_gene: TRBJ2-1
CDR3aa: CIRSLEASGRAEQFF
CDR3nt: TGTATCAGGAGCTTAGAAGCTAGCGGGAGGGCTGAGCAGTTCTTC

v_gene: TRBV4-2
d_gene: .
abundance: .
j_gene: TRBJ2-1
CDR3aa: CVSSQEAVDPYNEQFF
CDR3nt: TGTGTCAGCAGCCAAGAGGCGGTAGACCCCTACAATGAGCAGTTCTTC

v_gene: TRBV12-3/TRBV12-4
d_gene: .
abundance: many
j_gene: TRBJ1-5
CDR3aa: CASNSPGGRQPQHF
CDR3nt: TGTGCCAGCAACTCCCCCGGGGGGCGCCAGCCCCAGCATTTT

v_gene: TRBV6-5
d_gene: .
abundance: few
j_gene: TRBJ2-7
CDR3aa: CARRRQGEQYF
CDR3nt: TGTGCCAGGAGACGGCAGGGCGAGCAGTACTTC

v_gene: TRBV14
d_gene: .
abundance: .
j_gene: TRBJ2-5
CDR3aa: CASGQGGTLQETQYF
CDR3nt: TGTGCCAGCGGCCAGGGCGGGACTTTACAAGAGACCCAGTACTTC

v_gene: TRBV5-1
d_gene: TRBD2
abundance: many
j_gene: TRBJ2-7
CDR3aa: CASSLASGLTYEQYF
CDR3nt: TGCGCCAGCAGCCTGGCTAGCGGACTTACCTACGAGCAGTACTTC

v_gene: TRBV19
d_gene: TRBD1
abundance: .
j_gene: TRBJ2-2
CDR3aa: CPISRGQDTGELVF
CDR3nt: TGTCCCATTAGCAGGGGGCAGGACACCGGGGAGCTGGTTTTT

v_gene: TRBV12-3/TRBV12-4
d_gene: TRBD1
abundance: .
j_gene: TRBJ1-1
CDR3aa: CASRYRGIDNEAFF
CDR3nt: TGTGCCAGTAGGTACAGGGGGATTGACAATGAAGCTTTCTTT

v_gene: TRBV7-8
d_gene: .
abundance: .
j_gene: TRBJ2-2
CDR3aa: CTSAPRTLGIGEPFF
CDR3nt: TGTACCAGCGCACCCAGGACGTTAGGCATCGGGGAGCCGTTTTTT

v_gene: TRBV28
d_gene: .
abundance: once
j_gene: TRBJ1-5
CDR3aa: CDVRRGDQPQHF
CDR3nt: TGTGACGTCCGACGGGGGGATCAGCCCCAGCATTTT

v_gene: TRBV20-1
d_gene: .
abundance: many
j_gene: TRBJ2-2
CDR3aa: CSASPRPRGNTGELFF
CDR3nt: TGCAGTGCTAGCCCGCGCCCCAGGGGGAACACCGGGGAGCTGTTTTTT

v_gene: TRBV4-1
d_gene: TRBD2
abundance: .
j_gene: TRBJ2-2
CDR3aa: CASSLAGVTGIGELFF
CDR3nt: TGCGCCAGCAGCCTAGCGGGAGTTACGGGGATCGGGGAACTGTTTTTT

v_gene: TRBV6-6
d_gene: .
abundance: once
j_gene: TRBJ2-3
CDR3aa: CAGSYPRHEVVDTQYF
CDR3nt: TGTGCCGGCAGTTATCCTAGACATGAAGTGGTAGATACGCAGTATTTT

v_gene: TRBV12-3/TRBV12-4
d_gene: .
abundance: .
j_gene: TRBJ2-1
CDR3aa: CASSSSPGGYYEQFF
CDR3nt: TGTGCCAGCAGTTCGAGTCCGGGTGGCTACTATGAGCAGTTCTTC

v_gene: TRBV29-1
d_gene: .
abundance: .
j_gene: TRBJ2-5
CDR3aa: CSVEDSSDLETQYF
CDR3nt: TGCAGCGTCGAGGACAGCTCCGACCTAGAGACCCAGTACTTC

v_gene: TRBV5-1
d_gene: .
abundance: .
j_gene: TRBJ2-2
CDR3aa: CASNLQSGSTGKLFF
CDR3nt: TGCGCCAGCAACCTTCAAAGCGGGTCCACCGGGAAGCTGTTTTTT

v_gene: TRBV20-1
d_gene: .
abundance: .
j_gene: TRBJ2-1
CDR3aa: CSARVFPNGESYNEQFF
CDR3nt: TGCAGTGCTAGAGTATTTCCTAACGGAGAGTCTTACAATGAGCAGTTCTTC

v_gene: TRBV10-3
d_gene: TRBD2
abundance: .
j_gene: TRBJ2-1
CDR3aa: CAIKGGTLAEGNKQFF
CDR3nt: TGTGCCATCAAAGGTGGGACACTAGCGGAAGGCAATAAGCAGTTCTTC

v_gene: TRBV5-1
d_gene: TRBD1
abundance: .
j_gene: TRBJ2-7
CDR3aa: CARSLRRDRIYEQYF
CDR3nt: TGCGCCAGAAGCTTGAGACGGGACAGAATCTACGAACAGTACTTC

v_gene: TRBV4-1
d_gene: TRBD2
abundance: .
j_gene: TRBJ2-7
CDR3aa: CASSQEHPGRLIEQYF
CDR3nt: TGCGCCAGCAGCCAAGAACACCCCGGGAGGTTAATCGAGCAGTACTTC

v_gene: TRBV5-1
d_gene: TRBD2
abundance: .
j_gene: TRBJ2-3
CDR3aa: CASSSGLAGCTDTQYF
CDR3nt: TGCGCCAGCAGCTCAGGACTAGCGGGCTGCACAGATACGCAGTATTTT

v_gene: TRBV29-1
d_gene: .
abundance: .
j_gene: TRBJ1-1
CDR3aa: CSVERHEGTEAFF
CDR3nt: TGCAGCGTTGAGCGGCATGAGGGTACTGAAGCTTTCTTT

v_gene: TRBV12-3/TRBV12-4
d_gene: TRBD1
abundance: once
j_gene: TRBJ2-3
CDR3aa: CASSRRTGDDMQYF
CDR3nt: TGTGCTAGCAGTCGAAGGACAGGGGATGATATGCAGTATTTT

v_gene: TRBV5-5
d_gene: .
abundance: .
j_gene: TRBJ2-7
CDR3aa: CASSLSREGNYEQYF
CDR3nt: TGTGCTAGCAGCTTGTCGAGAGAGGGGAATTACGAGCAGTACTTC

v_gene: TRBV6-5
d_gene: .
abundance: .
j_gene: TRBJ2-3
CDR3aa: CASSFKGRGDTQYF
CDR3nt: TGTGCCAGTAGTTTCAAGGGGCGCGGAGATACGCAGTATTTT

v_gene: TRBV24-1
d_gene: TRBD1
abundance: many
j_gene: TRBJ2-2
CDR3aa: CATSDLGTGGTGELFF
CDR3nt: TGTGCCACCAGTGACTTAGGGACAGGGGGCACCGGGGAGCTGTTTTTT

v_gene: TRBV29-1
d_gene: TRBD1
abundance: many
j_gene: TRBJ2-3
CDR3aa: CSVRTGARTGAGTDTQYF
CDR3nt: TGCAGCGTCAGGACAGGGGCGAGAACTGGAGCGGGCACAGATACGCAGTATTTT

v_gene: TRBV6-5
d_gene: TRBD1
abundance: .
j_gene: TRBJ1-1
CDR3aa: CASSRQGDGDTEAFF
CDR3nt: TGTGCTAGCAGTCGACAGGGGGACGGCGACACTGAAGCTTTCTTT

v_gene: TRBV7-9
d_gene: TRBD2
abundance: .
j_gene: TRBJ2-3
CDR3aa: CASSLAMLAGTFPTDTQYF
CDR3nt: TGTGCCAGCAGCTTAGCTATGCTAGCGGGCACCTTCCCCACAGATACGCAGTATTTT

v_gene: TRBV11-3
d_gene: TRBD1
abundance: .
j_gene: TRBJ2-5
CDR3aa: CDINLGQRETQYF
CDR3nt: TGTGACATCAACTTGGGACAGCGAGAGACCCAGTACTTC

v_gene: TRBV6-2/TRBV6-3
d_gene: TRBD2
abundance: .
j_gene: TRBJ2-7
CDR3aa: CASGHRDRTSGSHGQYF
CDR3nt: TGTGCCAGCGGTCACCGGGACAGGACTAGCGGGAGCCACGGGCAGTACTTC

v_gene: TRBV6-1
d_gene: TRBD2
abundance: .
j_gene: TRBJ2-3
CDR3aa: CASSESLAGSRDTQYF
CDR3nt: TGCGCCAGCAGTGAGAGTCTAGCGGGTAGCAGAGATACGCAGTATTTT

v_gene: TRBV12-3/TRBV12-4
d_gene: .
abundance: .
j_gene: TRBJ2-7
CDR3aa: CASSPIDGAYEQCF
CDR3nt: TGTGCCAGCAGCCCCATTGACGGAGCCTACGAGCAGTGCTTC

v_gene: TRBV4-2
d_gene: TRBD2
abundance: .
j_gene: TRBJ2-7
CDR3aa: CACSHDTGGSFEQYF
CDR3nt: TGTGCCTGCAGCCATGATACTGGCGGGAGTTTCGAGCAGTACTTC

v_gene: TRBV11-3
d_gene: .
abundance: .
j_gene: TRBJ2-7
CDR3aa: CASRGNGEQYF
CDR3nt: TGTGCCAGCCGGGGTAACGGCGAGCAGTACTTC

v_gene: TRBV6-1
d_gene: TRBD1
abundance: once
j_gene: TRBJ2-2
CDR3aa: CASSKTGLGKNLNIGELFF
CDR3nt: TGTGCCAGCAGCAAGACAGGGCTTGGGAAGAACTTGAACATCGGGGAGCTGTTTTTT

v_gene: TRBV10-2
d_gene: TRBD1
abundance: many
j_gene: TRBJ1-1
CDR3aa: CASSESRQGGGEAFF
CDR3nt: TGCGCCAGCAGTGAGTCCCGACAGGGGGGAGGAGAAGCTTTCTTT

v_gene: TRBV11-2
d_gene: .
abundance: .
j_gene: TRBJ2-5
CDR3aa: CASSLNRVQEIKYF
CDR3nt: TGTGCCAGCAGCTTAAACAGAGTTCAAGAGATCAAGTACTTC

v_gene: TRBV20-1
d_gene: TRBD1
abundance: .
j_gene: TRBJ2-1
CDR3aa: CDARNPDRETNEQFF
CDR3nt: TGCGATGCTAGAAATCCGGACAGGGAGACCAATGAGCAGTTCTTC

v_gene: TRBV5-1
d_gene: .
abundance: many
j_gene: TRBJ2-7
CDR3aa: CASRTGALSYEQYF
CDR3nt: TGCGCCAGCAGAACCGGGGCACTATCCTACGAGCAGTACTTC

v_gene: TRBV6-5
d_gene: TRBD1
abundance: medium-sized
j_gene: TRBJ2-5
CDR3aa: CASSRDRGQETQYF
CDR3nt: TGTGCCAGCAGTAGGGACAGGGGGCAAGAGACCCAGTACTTC

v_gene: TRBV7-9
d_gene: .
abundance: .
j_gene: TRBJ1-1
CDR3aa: CASGYSARNAEASF
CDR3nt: TGTGCCAGCGGCTACTCCGCGAGGAACGCTGAAGCTTCCTTT

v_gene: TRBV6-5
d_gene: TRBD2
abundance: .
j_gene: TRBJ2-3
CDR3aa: CASSYWTSGSSDSQYF
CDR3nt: TGTGCCAGCAGTTATTGGACTAGCGGGAGTAGTGATTCACAGTATTTT

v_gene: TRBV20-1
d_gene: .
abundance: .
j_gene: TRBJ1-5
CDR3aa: CSAPWIRTQHF
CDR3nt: TGCAGTGCCCCCTGGATTAGGACCCAGCATTTT

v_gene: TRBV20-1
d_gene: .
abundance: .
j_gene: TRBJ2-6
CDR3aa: CSDRDMTGLGANALTF
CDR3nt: TGCAGTGATAGAGACATGACAGGACTTGGGGCCAACGCCCTGACTTTC

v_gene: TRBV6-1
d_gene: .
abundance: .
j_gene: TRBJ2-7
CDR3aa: CVSRPSSSYEQYF
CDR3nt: TGTGTCAGCAGGCCTTCGAGCTCCTACGAGCAGTACTTC

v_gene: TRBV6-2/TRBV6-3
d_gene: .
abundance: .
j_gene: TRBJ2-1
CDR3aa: CASRIAAHPYNERFF
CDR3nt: TGTGCCAGCAGGATAGCGGCTCACCCCTACAATGAGCGGTTCTTC

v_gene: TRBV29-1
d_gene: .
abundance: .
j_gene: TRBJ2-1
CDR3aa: CSVDRLARGSYNEQLF
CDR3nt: TGCAGCGTTGATCGCCTAGCGAGAGGTTCGTACAATGAGCAGCTCTTC

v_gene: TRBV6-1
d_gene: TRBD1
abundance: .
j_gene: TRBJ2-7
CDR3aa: CASSEAVGQGAGEQYF
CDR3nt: TGTGCCAGCAGTGAAGCGGTGGGACAGGGGGCAGGCGAGCAGTACTTC